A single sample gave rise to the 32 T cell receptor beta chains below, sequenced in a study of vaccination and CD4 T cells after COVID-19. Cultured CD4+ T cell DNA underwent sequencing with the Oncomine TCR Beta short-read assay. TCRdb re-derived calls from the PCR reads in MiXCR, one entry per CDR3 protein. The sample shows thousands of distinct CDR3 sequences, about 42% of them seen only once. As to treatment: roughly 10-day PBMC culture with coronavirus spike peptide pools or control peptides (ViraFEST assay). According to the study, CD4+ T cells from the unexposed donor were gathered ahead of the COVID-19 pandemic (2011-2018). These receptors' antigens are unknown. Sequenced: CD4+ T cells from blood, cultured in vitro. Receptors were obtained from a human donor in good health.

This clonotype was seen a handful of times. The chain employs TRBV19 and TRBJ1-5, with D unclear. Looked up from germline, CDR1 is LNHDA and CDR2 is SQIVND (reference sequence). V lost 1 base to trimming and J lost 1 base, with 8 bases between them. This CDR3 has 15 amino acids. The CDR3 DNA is TGTGCCAGTAGTATAGGGCACAGAAGCAATCAGCCCCAGCATTTT. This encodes CASSIGHRSNQPQHF.

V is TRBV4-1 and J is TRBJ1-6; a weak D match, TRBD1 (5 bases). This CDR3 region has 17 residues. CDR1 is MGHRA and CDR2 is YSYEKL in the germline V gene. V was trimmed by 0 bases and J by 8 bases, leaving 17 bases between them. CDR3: CASSQDQVEQGYSPLHF. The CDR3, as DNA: TGCGCCAGCAGCCAAGATCAGGTTGAGCAGGGATATTCACCCCTCCACTTT.

The CDR3 here is CASSELVGEQYF. DNA for the CDR3: TGTGCCAGCAGTGAATTGGTGGGAGAGCAGTACTTC. This chain joins TRBV25-1 and TRBJ2-7, with D uncertain. Germline-derived CDR1 and CDR2 are MGHDK and SYGVNS. The CDR3 loop spans 12 amino acids. Trimming took 1 base from V and 7 from J, leaving 8 bases between them.

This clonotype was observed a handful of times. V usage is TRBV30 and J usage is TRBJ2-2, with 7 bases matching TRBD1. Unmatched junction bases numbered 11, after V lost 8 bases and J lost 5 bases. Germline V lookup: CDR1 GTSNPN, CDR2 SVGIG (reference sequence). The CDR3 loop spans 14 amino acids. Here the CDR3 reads CATTGERGTGELFF. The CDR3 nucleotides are TGTGCCACAACAGGGGAGAGAGGGACCGGGGAGCTGTTTTTT.

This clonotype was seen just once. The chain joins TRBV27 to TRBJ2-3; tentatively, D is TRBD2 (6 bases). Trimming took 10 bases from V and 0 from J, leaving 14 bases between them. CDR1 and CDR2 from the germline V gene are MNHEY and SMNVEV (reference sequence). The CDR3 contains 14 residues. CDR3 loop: CATGGHASTDTQYF. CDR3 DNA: TGTGCCACCGGGGGTCACGCTAGCACAGATACGCAGTATTTT.

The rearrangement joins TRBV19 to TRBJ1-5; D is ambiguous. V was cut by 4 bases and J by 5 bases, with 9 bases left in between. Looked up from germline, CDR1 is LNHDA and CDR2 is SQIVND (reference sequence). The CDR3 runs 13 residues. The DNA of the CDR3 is TGTGCCAGTAGTAAATATGGCGATCAGCCCCAGCATTTT. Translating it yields CASSKYGDQPQHF.

DNA of the CDR3: TGTGCCAGCAGTTTGGGTCGGGTCAGGAACTATGGCTACACCTTC. Its protein is CASSLGRVRNYGYTF. This chain joins TRBV12-3 or TRBV12-4 and TRBJ1-2; D remains ambiguous. This CDR3 is built from 15 residues. Trimming took off 3 bases at V and 2 bases at J, with 13 bases between the two ends.

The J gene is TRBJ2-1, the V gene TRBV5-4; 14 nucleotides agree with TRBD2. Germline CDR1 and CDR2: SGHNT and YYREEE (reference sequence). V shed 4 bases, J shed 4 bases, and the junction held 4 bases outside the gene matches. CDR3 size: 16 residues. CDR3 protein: CASSQGLAGDYNEQFF. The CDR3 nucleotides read TGTGCCAGCAGCCAGGGACTAGCGGGGGATTACAATGAGCAGTTCTTC.

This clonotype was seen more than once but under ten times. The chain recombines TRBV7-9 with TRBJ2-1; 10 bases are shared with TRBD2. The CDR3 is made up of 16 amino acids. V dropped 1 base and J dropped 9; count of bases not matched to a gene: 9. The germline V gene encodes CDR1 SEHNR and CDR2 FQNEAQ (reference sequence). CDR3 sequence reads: CASSLDMASGSGEQFF. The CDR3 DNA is TGTGCCAGCAGCTTAGATATGGCTAGCGGGAGCGGTGAGCAGTTCTTC.

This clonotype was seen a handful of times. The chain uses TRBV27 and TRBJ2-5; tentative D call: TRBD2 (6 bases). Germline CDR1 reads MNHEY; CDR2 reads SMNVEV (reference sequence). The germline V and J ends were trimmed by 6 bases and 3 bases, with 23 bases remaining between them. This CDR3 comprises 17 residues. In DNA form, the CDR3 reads TGTGCCAGCAGGCCTGGGACTCCCCGGCCCCTAAAAGAGACCCAGTACTTC. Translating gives CASRPGTPRPLKETQYF.

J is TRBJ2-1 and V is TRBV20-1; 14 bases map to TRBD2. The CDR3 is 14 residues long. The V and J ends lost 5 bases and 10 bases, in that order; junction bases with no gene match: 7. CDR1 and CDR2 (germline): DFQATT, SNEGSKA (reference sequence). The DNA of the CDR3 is TGCAGTGCTTCTGGACTAGCGGGGGGATGGGAGCAGTTCTTC. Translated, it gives CSASGLAGGWEQFF.

The chain's CDR3 is CASSLESWANTEAFF. CDR3 DNA sequence: TGTGCCAGCAGCTTAGAAAGTTGGGCAAACACTGAAGCTTTCTTT. This chain links TRBV7-9 with TRBJ1-1; unclear D gene. The CDR3 sequence is 15 residues long. The V and J ends lost 1 base and 2 bases respectively, with 11 bases between them. CDR1 is SEHNR and CDR2 is FQNEAQ in the germline V gene (reference sequence).

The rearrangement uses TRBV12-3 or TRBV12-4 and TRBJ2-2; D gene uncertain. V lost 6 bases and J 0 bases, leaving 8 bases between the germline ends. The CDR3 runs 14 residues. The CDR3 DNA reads TGTGCCAGCAGCTCAGGACCGAACACCGGGGAGCTGTTTTTT. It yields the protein CASSSGPNTGELFF.

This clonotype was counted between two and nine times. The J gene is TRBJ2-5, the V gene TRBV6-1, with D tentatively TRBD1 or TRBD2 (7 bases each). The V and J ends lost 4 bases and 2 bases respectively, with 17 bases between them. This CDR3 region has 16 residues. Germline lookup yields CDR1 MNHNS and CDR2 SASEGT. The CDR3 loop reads CASSAFRGDYQETQYF. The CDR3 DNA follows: TGTGCCAGCAGTGCCTTCAGGGGGGACTATCAAGAGACCCAGTACTTC.

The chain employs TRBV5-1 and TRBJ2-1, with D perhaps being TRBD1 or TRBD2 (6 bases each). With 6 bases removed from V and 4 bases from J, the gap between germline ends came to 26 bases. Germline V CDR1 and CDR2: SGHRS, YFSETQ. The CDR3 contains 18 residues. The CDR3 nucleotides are TGCGCCAGCAAGGAGGGGGTTCGCCCCTCGGGCCTATACAATGAGCAGTTCTTC. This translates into CASKEGVRPSGLYNEQFF.

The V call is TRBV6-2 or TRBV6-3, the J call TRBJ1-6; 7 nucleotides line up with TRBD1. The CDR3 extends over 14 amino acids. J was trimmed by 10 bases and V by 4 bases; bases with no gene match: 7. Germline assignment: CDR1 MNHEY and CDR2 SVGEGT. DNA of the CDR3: TGTGCCAGCAGTTCCGGGACAGTTCGGTCACCCCTCCACTTT. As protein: CASSSGTVRSPLHF.

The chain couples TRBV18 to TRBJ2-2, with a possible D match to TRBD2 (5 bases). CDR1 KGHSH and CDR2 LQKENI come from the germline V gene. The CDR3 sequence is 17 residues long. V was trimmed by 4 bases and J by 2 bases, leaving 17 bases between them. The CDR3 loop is CASSLTTQRGNTGELFF. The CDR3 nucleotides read TGTGCCAGCTCACTTACGACTCAACGGGGTAACACCGGGGAGCTGTTTTTT. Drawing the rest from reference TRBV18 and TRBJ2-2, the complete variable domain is NAGVMQNPRHLVRRRGQEARLRCSPMKGHSHVYWYRQLPEEGLKFMVYLQKENIIDESGMPKERFSAEFPKEGPSILRIQQVVRGDSAAYFCASSLTTQRGNTGELFFGEGSRLTVL.

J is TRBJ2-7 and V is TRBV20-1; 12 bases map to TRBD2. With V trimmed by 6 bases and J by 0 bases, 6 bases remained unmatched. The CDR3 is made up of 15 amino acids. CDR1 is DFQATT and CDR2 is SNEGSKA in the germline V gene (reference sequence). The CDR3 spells CSAPRTSGDSYEQYF. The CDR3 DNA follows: TGCAGTGCCCCAAGGACTAGCGGGGACTCCTACGAGCAGTACTTC.

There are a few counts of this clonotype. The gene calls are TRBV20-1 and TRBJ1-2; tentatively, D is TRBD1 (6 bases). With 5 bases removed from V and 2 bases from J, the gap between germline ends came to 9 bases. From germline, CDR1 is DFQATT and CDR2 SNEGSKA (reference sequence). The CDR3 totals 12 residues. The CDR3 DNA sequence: TGCAGTGCTTTCACAGGGAACTATGGCTACACCTTC. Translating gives CSAFTGNYGYTF.

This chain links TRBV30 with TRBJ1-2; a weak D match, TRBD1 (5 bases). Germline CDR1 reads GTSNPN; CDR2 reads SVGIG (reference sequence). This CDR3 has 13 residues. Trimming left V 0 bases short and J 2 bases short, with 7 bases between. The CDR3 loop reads CAWSVRQNYGYTF. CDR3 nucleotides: TGTGCCTGGAGTGTCCGACAGAACTATGGCTACACCTTC.

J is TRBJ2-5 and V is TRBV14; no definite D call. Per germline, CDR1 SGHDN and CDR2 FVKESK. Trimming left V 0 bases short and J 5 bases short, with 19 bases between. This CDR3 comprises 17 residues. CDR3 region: CASSQDRRSANRETQYF. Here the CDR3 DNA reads TGTGCCAGCAGCCAAGATCGCCGCTCGGCGAATAGGGAGACCCAGTACTTC.

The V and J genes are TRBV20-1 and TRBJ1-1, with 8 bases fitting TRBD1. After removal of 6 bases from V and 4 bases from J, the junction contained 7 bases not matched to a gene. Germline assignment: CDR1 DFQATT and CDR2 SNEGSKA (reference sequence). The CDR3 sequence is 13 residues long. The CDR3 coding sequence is TGCAGTGCCGATCCAACAGGGGGCACTGAAGCTTTCTTT. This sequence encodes CSADPTGGTEAFF.

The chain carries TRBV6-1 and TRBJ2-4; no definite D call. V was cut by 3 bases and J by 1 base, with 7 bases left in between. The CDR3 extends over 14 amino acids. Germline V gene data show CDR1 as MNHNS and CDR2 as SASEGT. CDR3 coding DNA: TGTGCCAGCAGTGACAGGTGGGCCAAAAACATTCAGTACTTC. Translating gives CASSDRWAKNIQYF.

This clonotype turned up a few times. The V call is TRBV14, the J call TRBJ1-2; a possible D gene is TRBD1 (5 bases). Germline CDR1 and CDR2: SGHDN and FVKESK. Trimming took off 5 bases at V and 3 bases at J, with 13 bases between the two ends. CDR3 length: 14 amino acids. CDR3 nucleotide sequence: TGTGCCAGCAGCTCGACAGCTAATCACTATGGCTACACCTTC. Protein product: CASSSTANHYGYTF.

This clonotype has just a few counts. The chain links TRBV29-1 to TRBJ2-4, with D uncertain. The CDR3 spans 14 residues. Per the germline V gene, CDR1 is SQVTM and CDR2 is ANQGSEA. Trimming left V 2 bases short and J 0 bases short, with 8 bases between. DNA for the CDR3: TGCAGCGTTGAATCCCTCCCAGCCAAAAACATTCAGTACTTC. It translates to CSVESLPAKNIQYF.

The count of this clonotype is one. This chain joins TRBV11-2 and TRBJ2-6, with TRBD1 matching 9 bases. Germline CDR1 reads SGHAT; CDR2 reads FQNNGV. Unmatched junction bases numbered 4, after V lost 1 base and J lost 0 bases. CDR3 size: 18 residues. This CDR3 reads CASSLGDRVSSGANVLTF. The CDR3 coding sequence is TGTGCCAGCAGCTTAGGGGACAGGGTTTCCTCTGGGGCCAACGTCCTGACTTTC. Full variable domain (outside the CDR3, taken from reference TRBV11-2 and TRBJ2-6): EAGVAQSPRYKIIEKRQSVAFWCNPISGHATLYWYQQILGQGPKLLIQFQNNGVVDDSQLPKDRFSAERLKGVDSTLKIQPAKLEDSAVYLCASSLGDRVSSGANVLTFGAGSRLTVL.

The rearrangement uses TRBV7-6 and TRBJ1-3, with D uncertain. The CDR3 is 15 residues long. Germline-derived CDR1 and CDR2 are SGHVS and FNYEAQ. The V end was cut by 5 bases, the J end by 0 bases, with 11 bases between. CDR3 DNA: TGTGCCAGCAGCCAAGAGGTGGTCTCTGGAAACACCATATATTTT. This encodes CASSQEVVSGNTIYF.

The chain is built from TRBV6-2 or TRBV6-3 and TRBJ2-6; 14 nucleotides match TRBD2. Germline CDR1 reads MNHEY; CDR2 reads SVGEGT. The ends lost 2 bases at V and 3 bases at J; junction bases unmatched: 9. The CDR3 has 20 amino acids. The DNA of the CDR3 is TGTGCCAGCAGTTACGCAAGGCCGGGACTAGCGGGGGATGGGGCCAACGTCCTGACTTTC. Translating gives CASSYARPGLAGDGANVLTF.

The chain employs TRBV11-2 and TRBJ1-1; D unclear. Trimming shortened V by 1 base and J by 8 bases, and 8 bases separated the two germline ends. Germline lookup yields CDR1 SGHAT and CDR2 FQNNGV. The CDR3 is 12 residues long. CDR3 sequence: CASSLGTAEAFF. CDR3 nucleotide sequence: TGTGCCAGCAGCTTAGGTACAGCCGAAGCTTTCTTT.

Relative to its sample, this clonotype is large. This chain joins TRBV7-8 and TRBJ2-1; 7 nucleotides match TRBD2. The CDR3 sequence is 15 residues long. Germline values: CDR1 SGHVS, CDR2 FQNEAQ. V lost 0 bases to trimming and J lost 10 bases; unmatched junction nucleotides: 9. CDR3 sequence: CASSLARLAVGEQFF. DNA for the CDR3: TGTGCCAGCAGCTTAGCGCGGCTAGCGGTAGGGGAGCAGTTCTTC.

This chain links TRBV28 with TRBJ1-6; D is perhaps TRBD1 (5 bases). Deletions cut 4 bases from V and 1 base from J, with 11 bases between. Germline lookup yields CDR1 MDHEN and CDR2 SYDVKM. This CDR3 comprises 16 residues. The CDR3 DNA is TGTGCCAGCAGTTGGGCAGGGCCTTCCTATAATTCACCCCTCCACTTT. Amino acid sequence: CASSWAGPSYNSPLHF.

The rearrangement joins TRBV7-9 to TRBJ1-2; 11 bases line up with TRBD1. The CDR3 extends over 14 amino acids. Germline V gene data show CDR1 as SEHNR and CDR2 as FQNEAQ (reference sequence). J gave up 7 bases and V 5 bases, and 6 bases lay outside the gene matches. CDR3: CASSTGTGGTGYTF. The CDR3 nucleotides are TGTGCCAGCAGCACCGGGACAGGGGGTACTGGCTACACCTTC. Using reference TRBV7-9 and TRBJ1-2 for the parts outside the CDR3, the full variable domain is DTGVSQNPRHKITKRGQNVTFRCDPISEHNRLYWYRQTLGQGPEFLTYFQNEAQLEKSRLLSDRFSAERPKGSFSTLEIQRTEQGDSAMYLCASSTGTGGTGYTFGSGTRLTVV.